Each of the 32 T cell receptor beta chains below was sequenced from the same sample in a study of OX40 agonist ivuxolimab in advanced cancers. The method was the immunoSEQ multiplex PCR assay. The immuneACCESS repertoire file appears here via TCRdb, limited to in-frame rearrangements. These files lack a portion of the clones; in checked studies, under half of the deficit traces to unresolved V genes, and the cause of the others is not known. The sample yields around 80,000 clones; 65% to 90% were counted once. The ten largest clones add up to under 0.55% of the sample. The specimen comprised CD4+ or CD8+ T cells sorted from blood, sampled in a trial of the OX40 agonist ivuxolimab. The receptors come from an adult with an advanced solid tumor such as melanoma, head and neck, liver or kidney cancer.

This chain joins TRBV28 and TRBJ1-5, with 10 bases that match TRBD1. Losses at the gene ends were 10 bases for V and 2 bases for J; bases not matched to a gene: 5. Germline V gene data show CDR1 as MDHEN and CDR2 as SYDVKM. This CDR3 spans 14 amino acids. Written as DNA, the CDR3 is TGTGCCACCGCGGGGACAGGGGGCAATCAGCCCCAGCATTTT. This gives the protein CATAGTGGNQPQHF.

The CDR3 sequence: CASSYSNRYEQYF. DNA of the CDR3: TGTGCCAGCAGTTACTCGAATCGGTACGAGCAGTACTTC. This chain connects TRBV6-5 to TRBJ2-7; D is undetermined. The CDR3 is 13 residues long. Between the trimmed V and J ends, which lost 0 bases and 4 bases, there was a span of 7 bases. Per germline, CDR1 MNHEY and CDR2 SVGAGI.

The CDR3 loop reads CASSPDGGLAYEQYF. As DNA, the CDR3 is TGCGCCAGCAGCCCGGACGGGGGATTAGCGTACGAGCAGTACTTC. The chain combines TRBV5-1 with TRBJ2-7; possible D gene TRBD2, 6 bases. The CDR3 has 15 residues. Per germline, CDR1 SGHRS and CDR2 YFSETQ. Trimming shortened V by 4 bases and J by 4 bases, and 18 bases separated the two germline ends.

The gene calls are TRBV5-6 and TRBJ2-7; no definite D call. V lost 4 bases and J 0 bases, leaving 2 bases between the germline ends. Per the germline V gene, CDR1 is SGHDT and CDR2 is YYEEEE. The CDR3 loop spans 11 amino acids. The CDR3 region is CASSVSYEQYF. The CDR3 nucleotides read TGTGCCAGCAGCGTCTCCTACGAGCAGTACTTC.

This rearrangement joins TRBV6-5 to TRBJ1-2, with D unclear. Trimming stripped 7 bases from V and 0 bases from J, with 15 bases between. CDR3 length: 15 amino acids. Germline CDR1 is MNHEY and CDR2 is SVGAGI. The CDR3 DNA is TGTGCCAGCATGTCGACCGTACTCGCTAACTATGGCTACACCTTC. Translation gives CASMSTVLANYGYTF.

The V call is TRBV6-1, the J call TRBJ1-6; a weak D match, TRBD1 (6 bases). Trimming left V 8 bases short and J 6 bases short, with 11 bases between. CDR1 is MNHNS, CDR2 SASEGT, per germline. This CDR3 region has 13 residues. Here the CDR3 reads CASGGGGNSPLHF. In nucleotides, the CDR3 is TGTGCCAGCGGAGGAGGGGGTAATTCACCCCTCCACTTT.

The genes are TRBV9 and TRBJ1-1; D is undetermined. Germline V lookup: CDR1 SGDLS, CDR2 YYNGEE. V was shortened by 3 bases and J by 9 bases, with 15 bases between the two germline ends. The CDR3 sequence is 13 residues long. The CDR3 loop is CASSEGSGGKAFF. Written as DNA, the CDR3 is TGTGCCAGCAGCGAGGGTTCGGGAGGGAAAGCTTTCTTT.

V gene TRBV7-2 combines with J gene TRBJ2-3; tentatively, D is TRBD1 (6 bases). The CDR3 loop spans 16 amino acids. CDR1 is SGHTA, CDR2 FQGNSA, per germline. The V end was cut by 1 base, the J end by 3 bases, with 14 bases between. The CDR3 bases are TGTGCCAGCAGCTTAGTCGTGGCTAGGGGGACAGATACGCAGTATTTT. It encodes CASSLVVARGTDTQYF.

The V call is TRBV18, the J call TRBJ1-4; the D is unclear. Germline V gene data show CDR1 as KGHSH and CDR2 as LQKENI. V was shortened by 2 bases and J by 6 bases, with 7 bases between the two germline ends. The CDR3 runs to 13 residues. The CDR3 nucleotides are TGTGCCAGCTCACCAGGGTTGGATGAAAAACTGTTTTTT. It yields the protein CASSPGLDEKLFF.

The CDR3, as DNA: TGTGCCAGCAGTTACTCGTACGGGGATGGAAGCTATGGCTACACCTTC. Translation gives CASSYSYGDGSYGYTF. V is TRBV6-5 and J is TRBJ1-2; D not resolved. Looked up from germline, CDR1 is MNHEY and CDR2 is SVGAGI. With 0 bases removed from V and 4 bases from J, the gap between germline ends came to 15 bases. The CDR3 is 16 residues long.

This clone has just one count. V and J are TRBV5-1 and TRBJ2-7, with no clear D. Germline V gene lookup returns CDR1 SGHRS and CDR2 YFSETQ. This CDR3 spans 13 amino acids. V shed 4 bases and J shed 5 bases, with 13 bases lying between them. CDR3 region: CASSPSGLNEQYF. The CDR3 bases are TGCGCCAGCAGCCCGTCCGGGCTCAACGAGCAGTACTTC.

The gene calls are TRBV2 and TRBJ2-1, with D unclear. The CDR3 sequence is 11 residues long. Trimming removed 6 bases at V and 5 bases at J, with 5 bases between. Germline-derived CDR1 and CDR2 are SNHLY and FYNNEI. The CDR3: CASRQNNEQFF. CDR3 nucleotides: TGTGCCAGCAGACAAAACAATGAGCAGTTCTTC.

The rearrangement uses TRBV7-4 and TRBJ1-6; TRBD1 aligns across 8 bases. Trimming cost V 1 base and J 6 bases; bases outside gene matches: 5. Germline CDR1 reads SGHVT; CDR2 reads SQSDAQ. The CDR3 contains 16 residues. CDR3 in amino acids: CASSLVGRGRNSPLHF. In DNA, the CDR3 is TGTGCCAGCAGCTTAGTCGGCAGGGGGCGTAATTCACCCCTCCACTTT.

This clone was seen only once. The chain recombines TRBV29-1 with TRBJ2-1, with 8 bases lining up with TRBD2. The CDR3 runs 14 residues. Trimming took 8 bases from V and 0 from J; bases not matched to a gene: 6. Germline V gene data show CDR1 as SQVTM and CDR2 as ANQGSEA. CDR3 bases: TGCAGCTTTCGAACTAGCGGCTCCTACAATGAGCAGTTCTTC. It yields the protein CSFRTSGSYNEQFF.

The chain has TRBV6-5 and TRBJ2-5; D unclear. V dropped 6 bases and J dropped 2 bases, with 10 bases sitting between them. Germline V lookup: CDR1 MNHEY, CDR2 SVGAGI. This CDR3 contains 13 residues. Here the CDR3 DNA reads TGTGCCAGCAGCCGGGCTGGTCAAGAGACCCAGTACTTC. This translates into CASSRAGQETQYF.

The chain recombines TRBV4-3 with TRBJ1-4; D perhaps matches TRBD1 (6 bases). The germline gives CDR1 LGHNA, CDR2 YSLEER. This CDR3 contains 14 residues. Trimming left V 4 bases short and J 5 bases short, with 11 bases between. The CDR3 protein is CASSPGQQNEKLFF. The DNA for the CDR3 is TGCGCCAGCAGCCCCGGACAGCAGAATGAAAAACTGTTTTTT.

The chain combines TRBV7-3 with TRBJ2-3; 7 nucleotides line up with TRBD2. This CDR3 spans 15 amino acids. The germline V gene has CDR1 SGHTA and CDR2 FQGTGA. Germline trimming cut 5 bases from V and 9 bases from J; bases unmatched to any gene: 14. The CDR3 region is CASSPISGGSGTQYF. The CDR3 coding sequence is TGTGCCAGCAGCCCCATTTCGGGCGGGAGTGGCACGCAGTATTTT.

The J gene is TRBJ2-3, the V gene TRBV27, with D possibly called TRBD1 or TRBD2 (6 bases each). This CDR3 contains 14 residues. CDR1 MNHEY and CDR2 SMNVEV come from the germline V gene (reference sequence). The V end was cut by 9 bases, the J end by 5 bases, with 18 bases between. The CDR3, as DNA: TGTGCCAGTGGAGGCTGGGGGGCGGGAGATACGCAGTATTTT. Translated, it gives CASGGWGAGDTQYF.

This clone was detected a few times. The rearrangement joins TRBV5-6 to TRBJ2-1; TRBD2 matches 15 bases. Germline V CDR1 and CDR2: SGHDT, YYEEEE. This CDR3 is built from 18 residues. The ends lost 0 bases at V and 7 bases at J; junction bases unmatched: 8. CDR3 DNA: TGTGCCAGCAGCTTGGTTGGGACTAGCGGGGGGCCCGAGAATGAGCAGTTCTTC. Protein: CASSLVGTSGGPENEQFF.

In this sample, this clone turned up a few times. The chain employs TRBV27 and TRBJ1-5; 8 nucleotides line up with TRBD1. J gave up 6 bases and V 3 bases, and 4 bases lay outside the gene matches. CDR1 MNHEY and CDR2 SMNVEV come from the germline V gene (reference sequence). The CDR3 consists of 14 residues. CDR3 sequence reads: CASSLSGTGQPQHF. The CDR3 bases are TGTGCCAGCAGTTTGTCCGGGACAGGTCAGCCCCAGCATTTT.

CDR3 region: CASSSPFKEGADTQYF. The CDR3 DNA reads as TGTGCCAGCAGCTCACCCTTCAAGGAAGGGGCAGATACGCAGTATTTT. The chain combines TRBV5-4 with TRBJ2-3, with D perhaps matching TRBD1 (5 bases). The germline CDR1 and CDR2 sequences are SGHNT and YYREEE (reference sequence). V shed 3 bases and J shed 4 bases, with 18 bases lying between them. The CDR3 has 16 residues.

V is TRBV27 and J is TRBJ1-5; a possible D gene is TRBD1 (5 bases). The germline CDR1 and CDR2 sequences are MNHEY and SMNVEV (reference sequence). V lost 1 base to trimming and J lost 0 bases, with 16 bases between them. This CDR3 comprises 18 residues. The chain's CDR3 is CASSLYGPRGDSNQPQHF. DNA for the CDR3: TGTGCCAGCAGTTTATACGGGCCCCGGGGGGATAGCAATCAGCCCCAGCATTTT.

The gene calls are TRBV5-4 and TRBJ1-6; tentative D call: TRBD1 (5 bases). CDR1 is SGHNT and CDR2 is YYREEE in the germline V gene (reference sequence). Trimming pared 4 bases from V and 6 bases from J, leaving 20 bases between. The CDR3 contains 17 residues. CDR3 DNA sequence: TGTGCCAGCAGCGCGGGGGGGGTCTTAGGGCGTAATTCACCCCTCCACTTT. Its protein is CASSAGGVLGRNSPLHF.

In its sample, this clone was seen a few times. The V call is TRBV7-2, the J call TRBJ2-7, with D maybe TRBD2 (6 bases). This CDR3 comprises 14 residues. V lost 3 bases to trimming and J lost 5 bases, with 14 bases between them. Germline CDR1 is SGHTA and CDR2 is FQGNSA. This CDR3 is CASSLDYRRDEQYF. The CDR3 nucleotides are TGTGCCAGCAGCTTGGACTACCGCCGCGACGAGCAGTACTTC.

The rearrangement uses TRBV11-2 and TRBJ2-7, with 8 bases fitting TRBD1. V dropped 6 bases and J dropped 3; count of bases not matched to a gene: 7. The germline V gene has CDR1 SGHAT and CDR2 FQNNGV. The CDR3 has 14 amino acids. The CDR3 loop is CASSPDRVIYEQYF. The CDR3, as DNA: TGTGCCAGCAGTCCGGACAGGGTGATCTACGAGCAGTACTTC.

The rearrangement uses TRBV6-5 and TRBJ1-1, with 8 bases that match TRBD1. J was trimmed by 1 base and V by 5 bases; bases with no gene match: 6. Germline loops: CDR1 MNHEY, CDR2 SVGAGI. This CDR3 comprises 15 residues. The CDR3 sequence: CASSGRQGRNTEAFF. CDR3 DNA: TGTGCCAGCAGTGGGAGACAGGGGAGGAACACTGAAGCTTTCTTT.

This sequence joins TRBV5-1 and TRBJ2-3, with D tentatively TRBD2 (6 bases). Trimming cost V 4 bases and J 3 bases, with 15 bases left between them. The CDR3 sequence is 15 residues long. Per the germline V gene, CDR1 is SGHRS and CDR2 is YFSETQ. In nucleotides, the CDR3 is TGCGCCAGCAGCCCCGGGAACGGAGGGACAGATACGCAGTATTTT. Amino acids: CASSPGNGGTDTQYF. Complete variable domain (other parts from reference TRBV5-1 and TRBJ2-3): KAGVTQTPRYLIKTRGQQVTLSCSPISGHRSVSWYQQTPGQGLQFLFEYFSETQRNKGNFPGRFSGRQFSNSRSEMNVSTLELGDSALYLCASSPGNGGTDTQYFGPGTRLTVL.

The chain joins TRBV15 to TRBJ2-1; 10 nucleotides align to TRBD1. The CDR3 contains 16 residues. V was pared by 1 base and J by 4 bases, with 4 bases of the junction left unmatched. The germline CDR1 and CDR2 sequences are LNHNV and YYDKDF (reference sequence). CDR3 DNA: TGTGCCACCAGCAGAGTAGGGACAGGGGTTTACAATGAGCAGTTCTTC. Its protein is CATSRVGTGVYNEQFF.

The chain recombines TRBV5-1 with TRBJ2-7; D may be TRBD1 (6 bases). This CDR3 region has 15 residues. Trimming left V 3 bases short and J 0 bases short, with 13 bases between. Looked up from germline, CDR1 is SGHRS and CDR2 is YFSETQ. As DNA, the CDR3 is TGCGCCAGCAGCTCCGGGGACACGAGCTCCTACGAGCAGTACTTC. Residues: CASSSGDTSSYEQYF.

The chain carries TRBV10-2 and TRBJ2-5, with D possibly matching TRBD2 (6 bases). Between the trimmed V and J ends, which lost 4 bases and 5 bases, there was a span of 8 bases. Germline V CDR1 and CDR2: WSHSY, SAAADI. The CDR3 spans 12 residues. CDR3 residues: CASSAAGETQYF. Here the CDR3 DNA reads TGCGCCAGCAGTGCCGCGGGGGAGACCCAGTACTTC.

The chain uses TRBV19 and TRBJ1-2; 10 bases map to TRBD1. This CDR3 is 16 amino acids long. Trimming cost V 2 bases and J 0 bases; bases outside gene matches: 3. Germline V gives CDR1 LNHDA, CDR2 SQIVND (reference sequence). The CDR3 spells CASSISGTGANYGYTF. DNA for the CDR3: TGTGCCAGTAGTATATCCGGGACAGGGGCTAACTATGGCTACACCTTC.

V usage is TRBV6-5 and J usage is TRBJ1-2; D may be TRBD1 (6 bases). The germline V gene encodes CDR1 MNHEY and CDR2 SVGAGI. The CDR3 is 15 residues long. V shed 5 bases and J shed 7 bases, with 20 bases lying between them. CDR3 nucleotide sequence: TGTGCCAGCAGTCCCGTGGGGGGGCTTTGGAGTGGCTACACCTTC. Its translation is CASSPVGGLWSGYTF.